The T cell receptor (beta chain) under discussion was sequenced for a study of cytomegalovirus exposure and HLA in healthy donors. The overall study: Earlier sequencing of 200 million or so T cells yielded roughly 100 million unique TCR beta sequences.

This clone was observed a few times. Its antigen is unknown. Regarding the study as a whole: Being productive about 90% or about 30% of the time was typical of most TCR beta V segments in an earlier analysis.

Germline CDR1 and CDR2: SEHNR and FQNEAQ (reference sequence). CDR3 length equals 16 residues. V was trimmed by 0 bases and J by 0 bases, leaving 9 bases between them. PCR employed 60 Vbeta and 13 Jbeta primers. Generated by immunoSEQ multiplex PCR, the TCRdb table keeps only in-frame clones and is missing some. In the table there are roughly 100,000 clones, just under 70% of which are singletons. The clonotype was recovered from a woman in her forties or fifties in good health and CMV-seropositive. This chain joins TRBV7-9 and TRBJ1-3; D gene ambiguous. The sequenced sample consisted of PBMCs. Here the CDR3 reads CASSLAAPVSGNTIYF. CDR3 nucleotide sequence: TGTGCCAGCAGCTTAGCGGCCCCCGTCTCTGGAAACACCATATATTTT.